A single T cell receptor (beta chain) is shown here with its context. Antigen specificity is unknown. Sequencing was performed with immunoSEQ multiplex PCR; in TCRdb, only in-frame clones are kept and a portion is missing. Of around 100,000 clones in the sample, around nine tenths were seen once. These data belong to a study of identifying expanded T cells in peripheral blood. Study results and limitations: About 1.3 clones differed between technical replicates, versus around 15 and 19 over time. Variance in clone template counts between roughly two-week samples significantly increased with total template count across all healthy donors.

Collection occurred without any documented infections or immune events in donors. This CDR3 region has 18 residues. Germline CDR1 is LNHDA and CDR2 is SQIVND (reference sequence). V trimming: 6 bases; J trimming: 4 bases; junction bases outside the gene matches: 12. This chain connects TRBV19 to TRBJ2-2; 12 nucleotides align to TRBD2. Specimen: blood. The source is a person aged 18 to 75 in good health. The CDR3, as DNA: TGTGCCAGTAGCACTAGGGGGAGACTAGCGGGAGTCACCGGGGAGCTGTTTTTT. As protein: CASSTRGRLAGVTGELFF.